This T cell receptor (beta chain) was retrieved from a study of blood T cells in healthy people across ages. CDR1 and CDR2 (germline): SNHLY, FYNNEI. V was trimmed by 10 bases and J by 0 bases, leaving 16 bases between them. CDR3 size: 14 residues. The second PCR ran roughly 6 to 11 cycles with a sample-barcoded 5' primer and J-beta primers. One entry per CDR3 protein results from TCRdb running MiXCR on the 5' RACE reads. The sample has fewer than 1 million distinct CDR3 sequences; about 42% are singletons. The chain carries TRBV2 and TRBJ2-7; D possibly matches TRBD1 or TRBD2 (6 bases each). This sequence originates from a man aged 55 to 70 in good health. Sequenced material: blood. The CDR3 DNA is TGTGCCACCAAACCGCGGGACAACTCCTACGAGCAGTACTTC. It yields the protein CATKPRDNSYEQYF.